This T cell receptor beta chain was profiled in a study of cytomegalovirus exposure and HLA in healthy donors. Whole-study findings and limits: There were 160 or so TCR beta chains listed as cytomegalovirus-associated.

The CDR3 contains 15 residues. From germline, CDR1 is SGHTA and CDR2 FQGTGA. V lost 5 bases, J lost 5 bases, and 17 bases lay in between. It was with 60 Vbeta and 13 Jbeta primers that the PCR ran. The assay was immunoSEQ multiplex PCR, and TCRdb's table has in-frame clones only and misses some. Here the sample spans about 210,000 clones, about 85% being singletons. On this clone: As yet, its antigen is unknown.

Sequenced material: PBMCs. This chain links TRBV7-3 with TRBJ2-3; D is unresolved. The clonotype originates from a woman in her 50s in good health and CMV-seropositive. CDR3 bases: TGTGCCAGCAGCCCTACCCCCGCCCGAGGAGATACGCAGTATTTT. This sequence encodes CASSPTPARGDTQYF.